This is a list of T cell receptor beta chains from one sample in a study of PD-1 blockade in classical Hodgkin lymphoma. Only in-frame clones appear in the TCRdb table, and some are missing; sequencing was by immunoSEQ multiplex PCR. The table includes approximately 4,700 clones, 75% to 85% detected once. The sample consisted of CD8+ T cells from blood, taken at baseline. The receptors were gathered from a human donor with classical Hodgkin lymphoma. The CDR3 runs from the conserved cysteine through the conserved F or W. D genes are given only for firm matches.

v_gene	d_gene	j_gene	CDR3aa
TRBV6-1	-	TRBJ1-3	CASSEAVLGVGNTIYF
TRBV4-1	-	TRBJ2-1	CASSQDRSNIYNEQFF
TRBV4-3	-	TRBJ1-2	CASSQENRDGYTF
TRBV10-3	TRBD1	TRBJ2-1	CAIRVQGAADEQFF
TRBV30	-	TRBJ2-6	CAWSVYPAGANVLTF
TRBV7-9	-	TRBJ2-2	CASSPNRQVPVTGELFF
TRBV25-1	TRBD1	TRBJ1-2	CASSEWGQAGGYTF
TRBV28	-	TRBJ2-3	CASSLLAGTDTQYF
TRBV4-1	-	TRBJ2-1	CASSQDRSASLDEQFF
TRBV5-4	-	TRBJ1-2	CASSFDLNYGYTF
TRBV5-1	TRBD2	TRBJ2-1	CASSLAGLAGDSYNEQFF
TRBV2	-	TRBJ1-6	CASSPGQNSPLHF
TRBV6-4	TRBD2	TRBJ2-1	CASSLTSGGNEQFF
TRBV7-8	-	TRBJ1-6	CASSLLGQLQGNSPLHF
TRBV5-1	-	TRBJ2-6	CASSLDTVSGANVLTF
TRBV2	-	TRBJ1-3	CASRVERRENTIYF
TRBV5-6	TRBD1	TRBJ1-4	CASSSWTGLGEKLFF
TRBV5-6	-	TRBJ1-1	CASSLVGRGNTEAFF
TRBV29-1	TRBD1	TRBJ1-1	CSVEGTGEGTEAFF
TRBV9	TRBD2	TRBJ2-5	CASSAHGTSGQETQYF
TRBV6-5	-	TRBJ1-1	CASSDGGYTEAFF
TRBV28	-	TRBJ2-5	CASSGDFQETQYF
TRBV9	-	-	CASSAGLGGTYEQYF
TRBV6-6	-	TRBJ2-1	CASSTEGATSNEQFF